Listed below are T cell receptor beta chains from one sample, sequenced in a study of technical replicates of blood from several donors. The table came from immunoSEQ multiplex PCR; TCRdb's copy has only in-frame clones and leaves some out. The sample records over 85,000 clones, about 95% being singletons. Sequences were obtained from T cells isolated from PBMCs. These receptors came from a human donor in good health. Each CDR3 is given with its conserved first and last residue. The order of the fields is D gene, clone size, V gene, J gene, CDR3 DNA, CDR3 protein. The D gene is left open where the match is weak. Expanded clones get a size class; other rows say once, few or many, or leave the size out.

NA	NA	TRBV9	TRBJ1-1	TGTGCCAGCAGCGTAGGCTCCGGCACTGAAGCTTTCTTT	CASSVGSGTEAFF
TRBD1	NA	TRBV11-2	TRBJ1-1	TGTGCCAGCAGCTCGCGGACAGGGGCGGTCATGAACACTGAAGCTTTCTTT	CASSSRTGAVMNTEAFF
NA	once	TRBV5-4	TRBJ2-1	TGTGCCAGCAGCTTACAGGTAAACAATGAGCAGTTCTTC	CASSLQVNNEQFF
TRBD1	once	TRBV14	TRBJ1-1	TGTGCCAGCAGCCCTCAGGGGGCTAGGACTGAAGCTTTCTTT	CASSPQGARTEAFF
NA	few	TRBV9	TRBJ2-6	TGTGCCAGCAGCTTAGGGGAGTCTTCTGGGGCCAACGTCCTGACTTTC	CASSLGESSGANVLTF
TRBD1	once	TRBV7-9	TRBJ1-2	TGTGCCAGCAGCTTGGGGACAGGGGGCTTTTCCCCTTCTAACTATGGCTACACCTTC	CASSLGTGGFSPSNYGYTF
TRBD2	NA	TRBV10-3	TRBJ2-1	TGTGCCATCAGTGAGTCTGCTAGCGGGAGTAATAATGAGCAGTTCTTC	CAISESASGSNNEQFF
NA	NA	TRBV11-3	TRBJ2-3	TGTGCCAGCAGCTTAGAAGGGACATATACAGATACGCAGTATTTT	CASSLEGTYTDTQYF
TRBD1	NA	TRBV7-2	TRBJ2-5	TGTGCCAGCAGCTTGGGACAGAACCAAGAGACCCAGTACTTC	CASSLGQNQETQYF
NA	NA	TRBV9	TRBJ2-3	TGTGCCAGCAGCGTAGGTCTAGCCTTCACAGATACGCAGTATTTT	CASSVGLAFTDTQYF
TRBD1	NA	TRBV10-3	TRBJ1-1	TGTGCCATCAGTGGGACAGGGGACACTGAAGCTTTCTTT	CAISGTGDTEAFF
TRBD1	NA	TRBV5-1	TRBJ2-7	TGCGCCAGCAGCGGGGACAGAGTTGGGTACGAGCAGTACTTC	CASSGDRVGYEQYF
NA	NA	TRBV6-5	TRBJ2-3	TGTGCCAGCAGTCGCGACAGGTCTAGCACAGATACGCAGTATTTT	CASSRDRSSTDTQYF
NA	NA	TRBV28	TRBJ1-2	TGTGCCAGCAGTTTAGCTCTGGGAGGGTATGGCTACACCTTC	CASSLALGGYGYTF
NA	NA	TRBV2	TRBJ1-1	TGTGCCACCCTAGGCCGCCACACTGAAGCTTTCTTT	CATLGRHTEAFF
NA	NA	TRBV18	TRBJ1-4	TGTGCCAGCTCACCCGGGGGGGCAACTAATGAAAAACTGTTTTTT	CASSPGGATNEKLFF
NA	NA	TRBV19	TRBJ1-5	TGTGCCAGTAGTATAGGGAGTCAGCCCCAGCATTTT	CASSIGSQPQHF
TRBD2	once	TRBV5-4	TRBJ2-5	TGTGCCAGCAGCTTGGCGACTAGCGCCCCGCGGGAGACCCAGTACTTC	CASSLATSAPRETQYF
TRBD2	NA	TRBV5-4	TRBJ2-6	TGTGCCAGCAGCTTGAGCGGGACTAAGTCTGGGGCCAACGTCCTGACTTTC	CASSLSGTKSGANVLTF
TRBD1	NA	TRBV18	TRBJ2-7	TGTGCCAGCTCACCTGGGACAGGGGGCTTCGAGCAGTACTTC	CASSPGTGGFEQYF
TRBD2	NA	TRBV4-2	TRBJ2-1	TGTGCCAGCAGCCAAGATCGGGGCGGGAGTTCCTACAATGAGCAGTTCTTC	CASSQDRGGSSYNEQFF